The 23 T cell receptor beta chains reported below all come from one sample, sequenced in a study of breast tumors, draining lymph nodes, adjacent tissues. One entry per CDR3 protein results from TCRdb running MiXCR on the multiplex PCR reads. The repertoire holds approximately 90,000 distinct CDR3 sequences, with about 27% as singletons. Axillary draining lymph nodes of breast cancer patients supplied the node samples. Input material: axillary lymph node tissue. Every receptor here comes from a female donor with breast cancer. Some clones in this sample may be carry-over from other donors' samples.

A word on this clonotype: The junction departs from the called germline gene at one end, perhaps through a read error. The chain has TRBV7-9 and TRBJ2-2, with TRBD1 matching over 7 bases. The CDR3 totals 18 residues. Germline V CDR1 and CDR2: SEHNR, FQNEAQ (reference sequence). CDR3 in amino acids: CAGSSAHLRDRVARELFF. The CDR3 coding sequence is TGTGCCGGCAGCTCCGCACACCTCCGGGACAGAGTCGCCCGGGAGCTGTTTTTT.

J is TRBJ2-5 and V is TRBV2, with a possible D match to TRBD2 (6 bases). Germline V gene sequence: CDR1 SNHLY, CDR2 FYNNEI. The CDR3 is 13 amino acids. Trimming removed 4 bases at V and 7 bases at J, with 13 bases between. CDR3 coding DNA: TGTGCCAGCAGTGCACTACTCGGGGGGACCCAGTACTTC. Its protein product is CASSALLGGTQYF.

This clonotype was detected ten times or more. The rearrangement uses TRBV15 and TRBJ2-5; 8 bases agree with TRBD2. The germline V gene encodes CDR1 LNHNV and CDR2 YYDKDF (reference sequence). The CDR3 runs 15 residues. J was trimmed by 3 bases and V by 3 bases; bases with no gene match: 6. Written as DNA, the CDR3 is TGTGCCACCAGCAGGGGACCCGGGGGGGAAGAGACCCAGTACTTC. Its translation: CATSRGPGGEETQYF.

This clonotype has more than one count but fewer than ten. Being one base from a much bigger clone, this may be a read error. This chain connects TRBV12-3 or TRBV12-4 to TRBJ1-5; D is uncertain. This CDR3 is built from 13 residues. With 3 bases removed from V and 3 bases from J, the gap between germline ends came to 6 bases. The CDR3 DNA follows: TGTGCCAGCAGTTTCCGGCTCAATCAGCCCCAGCATTTT. Encoded protein: CASSFRLNQPQHF.

This clonotype showed up many times. V gene TRBV7-2 combines with J gene TRBJ2-3; D may be TRBD1 or TRBD2 (5 bases each). V dropped 5 bases and J dropped 8 bases, with 14 bases sitting between them. The germline V gene has CDR1 SGHTA and CDR2 FQGNSA. This CDR3 region has 13 residues. Here the CDR3 reads CASSPGAGPTQYF. CDR3 DNA: TGTGCCAGCAGCCCCGGGGCCGGGCCTACGCAGTATTTT.

This rearrangement joins TRBV7-2 to TRBJ1-2, with no clear D. The CDR3 is 13 amino acids. The germline V gene encodes CDR1 SGHTA and CDR2 FQGNSA. V lost 5 bases and J lost 2, with 9 bases in between. CDR3 loop: CASSVSMNYGYTF. CDR3 nucleotides: TGTGCCAGCAGCGTGAGCATGAACTATGGCTACACCTTC.

This clonotype has ten or more counts. A much more abundant neighbour one base away suggests this may be a read error. The chain employs TRBV6-6 and TRBJ2-5; the match to TRBD2 covers 7 bases. The trim removed 6 bases at V and 4 bases at J, leaving 8 bases unmatched. The CDR3 spans 14 residues. Germline V gene lookup returns CDR1 MNHNY and CDR2 SVGAGI (reference sequence). CDR3 residues: CASRRSLAVETQYF. The CDR3, as DNA: TGTGCCAGCAGACGGTCGCTAGCGGTAGAGACCCAGTACTTC.

This clonotype was counted at least ten times. The junction shows a germline mismatch at one end, possibly a read error. The chain is built from TRBV15 and TRBJ2-1, with D possibly being TRBD2 (7 bases). Germline CDR1 and CDR2: LNHNV and YYDKDF (reference sequence). The CDR3 length is 14 residues. The CDR3 here is CATGRGPPYNEQLF. The CDR3 DNA follows: TGTGCCACGGGGCGGGGGCCCCCCTACAATGAGCAGCTCTTC.

This clonotype was observed many times. The junction departs from germline at one end; a sequencing error may be responsible. This sequence joins TRBV18 and TRBJ2-7, with 7 bases that match TRBD2. The germline V gene has CDR1 KGHSH and CDR2 LQKENI. The CDR3 runs 14 residues. This chain's CDR3 is CASSPQAGSYEQYF. DNA for the CDR3: TGTGCCAGCTCCCCACAAGCGGGGTCCTACGAGCAGTACTTC.

This clonotype was counted only a few times. With a much larger clone just one base away, this may be a read error. The chain carries TRBV13 and TRBJ2-4; D is unresolved. Germline V gene sequence: CDR1 PRHDT, CDR2 FYEKMQ (reference sequence). The V end was cut by 2 bases, the J end by 3 bases, with 11 bases between. CDR3 size: 15 residues. CDR3 in amino acids: CASSLPVVGKNIQYF. The CDR3 DNA reads as TGTGCCAGCAGCTTACCCGTCGTGGGCAAAAACATTCAGTACTTC.

This clonotype has at least ten counts. The CDR3 DNA follows: TGCGCCAGCAGCAGGACAGGGGCAGGCGAAAAACTGTTTTTT. Residues: CASSRTGAGEKLFF. The rearrangement links TRBV5-1 to TRBJ1-4; 9 bases align to TRBD1. The CDR3 spans 14 residues. With 4 bases clipped from V and 8 bases from J, the junction kept 6 bases outside the gene matches. Looked up from germline, CDR1 is SGHRS and CDR2 is YFSETQ. The whole variable domain, filled in from reference TRBV5-1 and TRBJ1-4, reads KAGVTQTPRYLIKTRGQQVTLSCSPISGHRSVSWYQQTPGQGLQFLFEYFSETQRNKGNFPGRFSGRQFSNSRSEMNVSTLELGDSALYLCASSRTGAGEKLFFGSGTQLSVL.

This clonotype was detected ten times or more. The CDR3 DNA reads TGTGCCAGCAGCTTGGTTGGACAGAGTGGCTACACCTTC. This sequence encodes CASSLVGQSGYTF. This chain joins TRBV5-6 and TRBJ1-2; D might be TRBD1 (6 bases). CDR1 and CDR2 from the germline V gene are SGHDT and YYEEEE. The length of the CDR3 is 13 residues. V shed 0 bases and J shed 7 bases, with 10 bases lying between them.

The V call is TRBV12-3 or TRBV12-4, the J call TRBJ1-1; 9 bases are shared with TRBD1. The CDR3 runs 13 residues. V trimming: 6 bases; J trimming: 5 bases; junction bases outside the gene matches: 4. The CDR3 region has the DNA TGTGCCAGCAGCGGACAGGGGTATACTGAAGCTTTCTTT. Translation: CASSGQGYTEAFF.

This clonotype was counted many times. This chain joins TRBV7-8 and TRBJ2-7; possible D gene TRBD2, 7 bases. With 4 bases removed from V and 0 bases from J, the gap between germline ends came to 25 bases. The CDR3 is made up of 19 amino acids. Germline CDR1 SGHVS, CDR2 FQNEAQ. CDR3 in DNA: TGTGCCAGCAGCTCCGGCCGCGGGGGAGGGGGGCCTTACTCCTACGAGCAGTACTTC. Its protein product is CASSSGRGGGGPYSYEQYF.

The V call is TRBV9, the J call TRBJ2-3; D may be TRBD1 (5 bases). The CDR3 is 13 amino acids. V lost 1 base and J 11 bases, leaving 14 bases between the germline ends. From germline, CDR1 is SGDLS and CDR2 YYNGEE. For the CDR3, the DNA is TGTGCCAGCAGCGTAAAGGGGTTCGATGAGCAGTATTTT. It yields the protein CASSVKGFDEQYF.

Of note for this clonotype: A single base separates this from a much larger clone, so it may be a read error. J is TRBJ2-1 and V is TRBV5-5; D uncertain. The CDR3 consists of 17 residues. The V gene lost 1 base and the J gene lost 0 bases, with 14 bases spanning the gap. Germline-derived CDR1 and CDR2 are SGHKS and YYEKEE (reference sequence). CDR3 loop: CASSLSFTMSSYNEQFF. Here the CDR3 DNA reads TGTGCCAGCAGCTTGAGTTTCACGATGAGCTCCTACAATGAGCAGTTCTTC.

This clonotype was picked up many times. The V gene is TRBV18, the J gene TRBJ2-5, with D maybe TRBD2 (6 bases). CDR3 length: 16 residues. The germline V and J ends were trimmed by 0 bases and 8 bases, with 19 bases remaining between them. Per the germline V gene, CDR1 is KGHSH and CDR2 is LQKENI. The CDR3, as DNA: TGTGCCAGCTCACCACCGGGAGGAGGGAAAGTCGGTACCCAGTACTTC. Translation gives CASSPPGGGKVGTQYF.

This clonotype was detected many times. J is TRBJ1-2 and V is TRBV30, with no clear D. This CDR3 comprises 11 residues. V gave up 0 bases and J gave up 5 bases, with 4 bases separating them. Germline assignment: CDR1 GTSNPN and CDR2 SVGIG (reference sequence). The CDR3 bases are TGTGCCTGGAGTGTTGGGTATGGCTACACCTTC. Translation gives CAWSVGYGYTF.

Notes on this clonotype: One junction end disagrees with the germline gene, perhaps due to a read error. This chain connects TRBV12-3 or TRBV12-4 to TRBJ2-1; 7 bases fit TRBD2. The length of the CDR3 is 15 residues. CDR3 DNA: TGTGCCAGCAGGATTACTGGCGGGAGCTACAATGTGCAGTTCTTC. It translates to CASRITGGSYNVQFF.

This clonotype was counted ten times or more. The V gene is TRBV5-5, the J gene TRBJ2-3, with 9 bases aligning to TRBD2. The germline V gene has CDR1 SGHKS and CDR2 YYEKEE (reference sequence). Trimming took 5 bases from V and 7 from J; bases not matched to a gene: 8. The CDR3 runs to 14 residues. DNA of the CDR3: TGTGCCAGCAGGAGAGGACTAGCGTCAAATACGCAGTATTTT. This gives the protein CASRRGLASNTQYF.

In regard to this clonotype: This clone may be a read error of a much larger clone one base away. This rearrangement joins TRBV6-2 or TRBV6-3 to TRBJ1-2; 8 nucleotides agree with TRBD1. CDR1 and CDR2 from the germline V gene are MNHEY and SVGEGT. With V trimmed by 5 bases and J by 7 bases, 9 bases remained unmatched. This CDR3 is built from 14 residues. The CDR3 nucleotides read TGTGCCAGCAGTCATGGCGGACAGGGTAGTGGCTACACCTTC. The encoded protein is CASSHGGQGSGYTF.

This clonotype was detected many times. The chain couples TRBV3-1 to TRBJ1-2, with 11 bases matching TRBD1. Unmatched junction bases numbered 6, after V lost 3 bases and J lost 3 bases. The CDR3 runs 16 residues. Germline values: CDR1 LGHDT, CDR2 YNNKEL (reference sequence). Here the CDR3 reads CASSQGGTGGYYGYTF. The CDR3 DNA is TGTGCCAGCAGCCAGGGAGGGACAGGGGGTTACTATGGCTACACCTTC.

The count of this clonotype is one. A much bigger clone sits one base away, suggesting this may be a read error. The J gene is TRBJ1-2, the V gene TRBV6-2 or TRBV6-3, with 9 bases matching TRBD1. The CDR3 spans 15 residues. Germline V gene sequence: CDR1 MNHEY, CDR2 SVGEGT. Losses at the gene ends were 5 bases for V and 6 bases for J; bases not matched to a gene: 10. The CDR3 protein is CASSHPGQGYNGYTF. CDR3 in DNA: TGTGCCAGCAGTCATCCGGGACAGGGATACAATGGCTACACCTTC.